Listed below are T cell receptor beta chains from one sample, sequenced in a study of blood T cell repertoires in COVID-19. This table comes from immunoSEQ multiplex PCR, and its TCRdb copy is limited to in-frame clones, with some not included. Of 95,000 to 110,000 clones listed, over 75% are singletons. The sequenced sample consisted of peripheral blood. These receptors came from a human donor in a cohort sampled during active or convalescent COVID-19. Each CDR3 is given with its conserved first and last residue. D genes are given only for firm matches. Size is stated for part of the rows, as once, few or many counts, or as a class when the clone is expanded.

v_call: TRBV5-1
d_call: TRBD1
clone_size: -
j_call: TRBJ1-1
cdr3_nt: TGCGCCAGCAGCATGGGACAGGGGGACACTGAAGCTTTCTTT
cdr3_aa: CASSMGQGDTEAFF

v_call: TRBV4-1
d_call: TRBD2
clone_size: -
j_call: TRBJ2-5
cdr3_nt: TGCGCCAGCAGCCAAGATCGGGGAGGTACGGGGGGAGGGCAAGAGACCCAGTACTTC
cdr3_aa: CASSQDRGGTGGGQETQYF

v_call: TRBV11-3
d_call: -
clone_size: -
j_call: TRBJ2-7
cdr3_nt: TGTGCCAGCAGCTTTCAGACACTGACCTACGAGCAGTACTTC
cdr3_aa: CASSFQTLTYEQYF

v_call: TRBV19
d_call: TRBD1
clone_size: -
j_call: TRBJ2-7
cdr3_nt: TGTGCCAGTAGTACATCTAGGGACAGTGACTACGAGCAGTACTTC
cdr3_aa: CASSTSRDSDYEQYF

v_call: TRBV4-1
d_call: -
clone_size: -
j_call: TRBJ1-1
cdr3_nt: TGCGCCAGCAGCCAAGATATCCGGAACACTGAAGCTTTCTTT
cdr3_aa: CASSQDIRNTEAFF

v_call: TRBV11-2
d_call: -
clone_size: -
j_call: TRBJ1-4
cdr3_nt: TGTGCCAGCAGCCCGAAGGAGTTCAATGAAAAACTGTTTTTT
cdr3_aa: CASSPKEFNEKLFF

v_call: TRBV6-2/TRBV6-3
d_call: -
clone_size: -
j_call: TRBJ2-1
cdr3_nt: TGTGCCAGCAGTTACGGTAGCTCCTACAATGAGCAGTTCTTC
cdr3_aa: CASSYGSSYNEQFF

v_call: TRBV5-1
d_call: TRBD2
clone_size: -
j_call: TRBJ2-5
cdr3_nt: TGCGCCAGCAGCTTGGGCCCCGGGGGGGGGCAAGAGACCCAGTACTTC
cdr3_aa: CASSLGPGGGQETQYF

v_call: TRBV5-1
d_call: TRBD1
clone_size: -
j_call: TRBJ1-5
cdr3_nt: TGCGCCAGCAGCTTGGAGGGGGCGCAAGGTCAGCCCCAGCATTTT
cdr3_aa: CASSLEGAQGQPQHF

v_call: TRBV7-3
d_call: -
clone_size: -
j_call: TRBJ2-3
cdr3_nt: TGTGCCAGCAGCTTAGGGGGGGCCCAAGATACGCAGTATTTT
cdr3_aa: CASSLGGAQDTQYF

v_call: TRBV27
d_call: TRBD2
clone_size: -
j_call: TRBJ2-1
cdr3_nt: TGTGCCAGCAGTTTTAAACTAGCGGGGGGGCCTCTTGAGCAGTTCTTC
cdr3_aa: CASSFKLAGGPLEQFF

v_call: TRBV30
d_call: TRBD1
clone_size: -
j_call: TRBJ2-1
cdr3_nt: TGTGCCTGGAGTGTTATCTACGGGACAGGGAACAATGAGCAGTTCTTC
cdr3_aa: CAWSVIYGTGNNEQFF

v_call: TRBV12-3/TRBV12-4
d_call: -
clone_size: -
j_call: TRBJ2-1
cdr3_nt: TGTGCCAGCAGAACTTTTTTAGGGGTTGAGCAGTTCTTC
cdr3_aa: CASRTFLGVEQFF

v_call: TRBV19
d_call: -
clone_size: -
j_call: TRBJ1-5
cdr3_nt: TGTGCCAGTACCCGGGACCTCGGGGGACCCCAGCATTTT
cdr3_aa: CASTRDLGGPQHF

v_call: TRBV7-2
d_call: -
clone_size: -
j_call: TRBJ2-7
cdr3_nt: TGTGCCAGCAGCTTAGGTCCAAAGATGAGGGAGCAGTACTTC
cdr3_aa: CASSLGPKMREQYF

v_call: TRBV2
d_call: TRBD1
clone_size: -
j_call: TRBJ1-6
cdr3_nt: TGTGCCAGCAGTGAAAAGGGGGCCTACCATTCACCCCTCCACTTT
cdr3_aa: CASSEKGAYHSPLHF

v_call: TRBV9
d_call: -
clone_size: once
j_call: TRBJ2-3
cdr3_nt: TGTGCCAGCAGCGTGTCGGGTTACGGCACAGATACGCAGTATTTT
cdr3_aa: CASSVSGYGTDTQYF

v_call: TRBV7-2
d_call: TRBD1
clone_size: -
j_call: TRBJ1-6
cdr3_nt: TGTGCCAGCAGCGGACAGGGTGGGGTTTCACCCCTCCACTTT
cdr3_aa: CASSGQGGVSPLHF

v_call: TRBV10-3
d_call: TRBD1
clone_size: -
j_call: TRBJ2-7
cdr3_nt: TGTGCCATCCAGAGGACAGGGGTCGACGAGCAGTACTTC
cdr3_aa: CAIQRTGVDEQYF

v_call: TRBV11-2
d_call: -
clone_size: -
j_call: TRBJ1-2
cdr3_nt: TGTGCCAGCAGCTTAGATCGAAATTTAGAGGGCTACACCTTC
cdr3_aa: CASSLDRNLEGYTF

v_call: TRBV28
d_call: -
clone_size: -
j_call: TRBJ1-2
cdr3_nt: TGTGCCAGCAGTCGAGGGGGGGAGGGCGTCTATGGCTACACCTTC
cdr3_aa: CASSRGGEGVYGYTF

v_call: TRBV6-6
d_call: -
clone_size: -
j_call: TRBJ1-2
cdr3_nt: TGTGCCAGCAGCTTCCGATCCACCCAACGCCAGGGCTACACCTTC
cdr3_aa: CASSFRSTQRQGYTF